These T cell receptor beta chains were read from a single sample in a study of human versus mouse CDR3 diversity and MHC coevolution. Profiling relied on immunoSEQ multiplex PCR, and the TCRdb table lists in-frame clones only, not all of them. The sample has 80,000 or so clones, about 93% seen once; the top ten hold approximately 1.5%. Sequencing was done on a sample of naive CD4+ T cells from blood. All receptors come from a person aged 25 to 75 in good health. The CDR3 runs from the conserved cysteine through the conserved F or W. Fields, in order: J gene, D gene, V gene, clone size, CDR3 protein, CDR3 DNA. A D gene is named only where the DNA matches it firmly. Only part of the rows carry a size: once, few, many, or a class if the clone is expanded.

j_gene: TRBJ1-2; d_gene: NA; v_gene: TRBV29-1; abundance: NA; CDR3aa: CSVARLSDGYTF; CDR3nt: TGCAGCGTTGCTCGTCTGTCGGATGGCTACACCTTC
j_gene: TRBJ2-5; d_gene: NA; v_gene: TRBV15; abundance: NA; CDR3aa: CATSSTGGARREGETQYF; CDR3nt: TGTGCCACCAGCAGTACAGGGGGCGCCCGGCGGGAGGGGGAGACCCAGTACTTC
j_gene: TRBJ2-7; d_gene: TRBD1; v_gene: TRBV7-3; abundance: NA; CDR3aa: CASSLRGQGTSYEQYF; CDR3nt: TGTGCCAGCAGCTTAAGGGGACAGGGGACATCCTACGAGCAGTACTTC
j_gene: TRBJ2-1; d_gene: TRBD2; v_gene: TRBV7-2; abundance: NA; CDR3aa: CASSLGWPSGGAGGGQFF; CDR3nt: TGTGCCAGCAGCTTAGGGTGGCCTAGCGGGGGGGCAGGAGGTGGGCAGTTCTTC
j_gene: TRBJ2-3; d_gene: NA; v_gene: TRBV19; abundance: NA; CDR3aa: CASSGSLGPEYTQYF; CDR3nt: TGTGCCAGTAGTGGATCACTAGGCCCAGAATATACGCAGTATTTT
j_gene: TRBJ1-2; d_gene: NA; v_gene: TRBV14; abundance: NA; CDR3aa: CASSLIRGGAYGYTF; CDR3nt: TGTGCCAGCAGCCTCATCAGGGGAGGGGCCTATGGCTACACCTTC
j_gene: TRBJ2-3; d_gene: TRBD2; v_gene: TRBV6-5; abundance: NA; CDR3aa: CASSYRASGGDTQYF; CDR3nt: TGTGCCAGCAGTTACCGGGCTAGCGGCGGAGATACGCAGTATTTT
j_gene: TRBJ2-2; d_gene: TRBD2; v_gene: TRBV5-1; abundance: NA; CDR3aa: CASSSGRGNTGELFF; CDR3nt: TGCGCCAGCAGCTCCGGGAGGGGGAACACCGGGGAGCTGTTTTTT
j_gene: TRBJ2-4; d_gene: TRBD1; v_gene: TRBV6-1; abundance: NA; CDR3aa: CASIEGQGGGQYF; CDR3nt: TGTGCCAGCATTGAAGGACAGGGGGGGGGTCAGTACTTC
j_gene: TRBJ1-1; d_gene: NA; v_gene: TRBV9; abundance: NA; CDR3aa: CASSVEEASGAFF; CDR3nt: TGTGCCAGCAGCGTAGAGGAAGCCTCGGGAGCTTTCTTT
j_gene: TRBJ1-1; d_gene: NA; v_gene: TRBV5-1; abundance: NA; CDR3aa: CASSWGRGNTEAFF; CDR3nt: TGCGCCAGCAGCTGGGGTAGGGGGAACACTGAAGCTTTCTTT
j_gene: TRBJ1-1; d_gene: TRBD1; v_gene: TRBV5-6; abundance: NA; CDR3aa: CASSLVDYRGGTEAFF; CDR3nt: TGTGCCAGCAGCTTGGTAGATTACAGGGGAGGAACTGAAGCTTTCTTT
j_gene: TRBJ1-6; d_gene: TRBD1; v_gene: TRBV18; abundance: once; CDR3aa: CASSPPAGGKDSPLHF; CDR3nt: TGTGCCAGCTCACCCCCGGCAGGGGGCAAGGACTCACCCCTCCACTTT
j_gene: TRBJ1-4; d_gene: NA; v_gene: TRBV11-3; abundance: NA; CDR3aa: CASSSRLGEKLFF; CDR3nt: TGTGCCAGCAGCTCCAGACTTGGAGAAAAACTGTTTTTT
j_gene: TRBJ2-1; d_gene: TRBD1; v_gene: TRBV18; abundance: NA; CDR3aa: CASSPLGQGTYNEQFF; CDR3nt: TGTGCCAGCTCACCACTAGGACAGGGGACCTACAATGAGCAGTTCTTC
j_gene: TRBJ2-7; d_gene: TRBD2; v_gene: TRBV19; abundance: NA; CDR3aa: CASSPLAGGDYEQYF; CDR3nt: TGTGCCAGTAGTCCCCTAGCGGGAGGGGACTACGAGCAGTACTTC
j_gene: TRBJ2-2; d_gene: NA; v_gene: TRBV11-3; abundance: NA; CDR3aa: CASSVIIGDLTGELFF; CDR3nt: TGTGCCAGCAGCGTAATAATAGGGGATTTAACCGGGGAGCTGTTTTTT
j_gene: TRBJ2-3; d_gene: NA; v_gene: TRBV28; abundance: once; CDR3aa: CASSPRREDTQYF; CDR3nt: TGTGCCAGCAGCCCCAGGCGCGAAGATACGCAGTATTTT
j_gene: TRBJ2-3; d_gene: TRBD2; v_gene: TRBV7-9; abundance: NA; CDR3aa: CATSVGLADTDTQYF; CDR3nt: TGTGCCACCTCGGTGGGACTAGCGGACACAGATACGCAGTATTTT
j_gene: TRBJ2-1; d_gene: TRBD2; v_gene: TRBV5-1; abundance: NA; CDR3aa: CASSFERGLTEQFF; CDR3nt: TGCGCCAGCAGCTTTGAGCGGGGCCTTACCGAGCAGTTCTTC
j_gene: TRBJ2-1; d_gene: NA; v_gene: TRBV12-5; abundance: NA; CDR3aa: CASGLVLGGGAYNEQFF; CDR3nt: TGTGCTAGTGGTTTGGTATTGGGAGGGGGAGCCTACAATGAGCAGTTCTTC
j_gene: TRBJ1-5; d_gene: TRBD1; v_gene: TRBV2; abundance: NA; CDR3aa: CATSGTGNQPQHF; CDR3nt: TGTGCCACCTCCGGGACAGGCAATCAGCCCCAGCATTTT
j_gene: TRBJ1-2; d_gene: NA; v_gene: TRBV4-1; abundance: NA; CDR3aa: CASSQVLTNYGYTF; CDR3nt: TGCGCCAGCAGCCAAGTCCTAACGAACTATGGCTACACCTTC
j_gene: TRBJ1-2; d_gene: NA; v_gene: TRBV9; abundance: once; CDR3aa: CASSVRGGGDYGYTF; CDR3nt: TGTGCCAGCAGCGTCAGAGGTGGGGGGGACTATGGCTACACCTTC
j_gene: TRBJ2-3; d_gene: NA; v_gene: TRBV18; abundance: NA; CDR3aa: CASSPPTKTDTQYF; CDR3nt: TGTGCCAGCTCACCCCCGACAAAAACAGATACGCAGTATTTT
j_gene: TRBJ2-7; d_gene: NA; v_gene: TRBV7-3; abundance: once; CDR3aa: CASSPSRGSSDRQYF; CDR3nt: TGTGCCAGCAGCCCCTCCCGGGGTTCCTCAGATCGGCAGTACTTC
j_gene: TRBJ1-5; d_gene: NA; v_gene: TRBV2; abundance: NA; CDR3aa: CASSVLAQNSNQPQHF; CDR3nt: TGTGCCAGCAGTGTTTTGGCACAGAATAGCAATCAGCCCCAGCATTTT
j_gene: TRBJ2-5; d_gene: NA; v_gene: TRBV7-8; abundance: NA; CDR3aa: CASSTQGRLASQETQYF; CDR3nt: TGTGCCAGCAGCACCCAGGGGCGCCTAGCATCCCAGGAGACCCAGTACTTC
j_gene: TRBJ1-6; d_gene: NA; v_gene: TRBV6-1; abundance: NA; CDR3aa: CASSSVERSPLHF; CDR3nt: TGTGCCAGCAGTTCGGTGGAGAGGTCACCCCTCCACTTT
j_gene: TRBJ1-5; d_gene: TRBD1; v_gene: TRBV5-6; abundance: NA; CDR3aa: CASSSFWTGINSNQPQHF; CDR3nt: TGTGCCAGCAGCTCGTTTTGGACAGGAATTAATAGCAATCAGCCCCAGCATTTT
j_gene: TRBJ1-1; d_gene: TRBD1; v_gene: TRBV11-2; abundance: NA; CDR3aa: CASSSRDRNTEAFF; CDR3nt: TGTGCCAGCAGCTCCCGGGACAGGAACACTGAAGCTTTCTTT
j_gene: TRBJ1-6; d_gene: NA; v_gene: TRBV2; abundance: NA; CDR3aa: CASSYKGGANSPLHF; CDR3nt: TGTGCCAGCAGCTACAAGGGGGGGGCAAATTCACCCCTCCACTTT
j_gene: TRBJ2-1; d_gene: NA; v_gene: TRBV6-5; abundance: NA; CDR3aa: CASSYRLLSGVNEQFF; CDR3nt: TGTGCCAGCAGTTACAGACTGCTGTCCGGGGTCAATGAGCAGTTCTTC
j_gene: TRBJ1-2; d_gene: NA; v_gene: TRBV18; abundance: few; CDR3aa: CASSPDPQGIYGYTF; CDR3nt: TGTGCCAGCTCACCCGACCCGCAGGGTATTTATGGCTACACCTTC
j_gene: TRBJ2-5; d_gene: NA; v_gene: TRBV5-1; abundance: NA; CDR3aa: CASSSPGGQETQYF; CDR3nt: TGCGCCAGCAGCTCCCCGGGCGGGCAGGAGACCCAGTACTTC
j_gene: TRBJ1-5; d_gene: NA; v_gene: TRBV5-8; abundance: NA; CDR3aa: CASSPGSYSNQPQHF; CDR3nt: TGTGCCAGCAGCCCCGGGAGCTATAGCAATCAGCCCCAGCATTTT